This T cell receptor beta chain appears in the sequencing data of a study of identifying expanded T cells in peripheral blood. Using immunoSEQ multiplex PCR, the repertoire was profiled, and TCRdb retains in-frame clones only, with some absent. The top ten clones hold about 3.1% of a sample with about 120,000 clones, around 84% of them seen once. General observations from the study: Roughly two-week clone count variance significantly increased as total template count grew.

This clone was seen once. Antigen: not known. Germline CDR1 reads MGHRA; CDR2 reads YSYEKL. This CDR3 is 16 amino acids long. With V trimmed by 4 bases and J by 2 bases, 8 bases remained unmatched. The chain joins TRBV4-1 to TRBJ1-3, with 7 bases that match TRBD1. Sequencing used blood. This sequence originates from a person aged 18 to 75 in good health. The CDR3 DNA sequence: TGCGCCAGCAGCCCCCGACAGGGAGGTACTGGAAACACCATATATTTT. This translates into CASSPRQGGTGNTIYF.